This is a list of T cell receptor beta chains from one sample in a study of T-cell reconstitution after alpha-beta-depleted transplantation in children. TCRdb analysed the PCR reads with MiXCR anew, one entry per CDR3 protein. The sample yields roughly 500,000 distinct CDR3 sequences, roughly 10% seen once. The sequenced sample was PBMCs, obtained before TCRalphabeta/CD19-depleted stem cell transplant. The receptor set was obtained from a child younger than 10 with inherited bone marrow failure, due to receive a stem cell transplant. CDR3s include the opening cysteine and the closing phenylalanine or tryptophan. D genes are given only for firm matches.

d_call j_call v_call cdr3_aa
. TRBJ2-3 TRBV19 CASSTLRTDTQYF
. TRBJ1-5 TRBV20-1 CSASSLAAPSQPQHF
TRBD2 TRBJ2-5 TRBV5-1 CASSLFGTGAGETQYF
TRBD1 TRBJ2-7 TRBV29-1 CSAVDRENYEQYF
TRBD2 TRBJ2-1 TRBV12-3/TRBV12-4 CASSPHLSGAEQFF
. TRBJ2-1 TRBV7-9 CASSDGLHNEQFF
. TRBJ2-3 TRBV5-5 CASSMAGTDTQYF
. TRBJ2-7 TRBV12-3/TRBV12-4 CASSFSPGSYEQYF
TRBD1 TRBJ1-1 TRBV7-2 CASSWLTGGFGEAFF
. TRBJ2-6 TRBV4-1 CASSQVPGSGPNVLTF
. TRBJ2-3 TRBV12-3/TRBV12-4 CASSAPAQKSTDTQYF
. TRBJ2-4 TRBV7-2 CASSLVGGTKNIQYF
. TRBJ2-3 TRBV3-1 CASSQGPGDTNGDTQYF
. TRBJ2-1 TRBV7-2 CASTPGAGGPEQFF
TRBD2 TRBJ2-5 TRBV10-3 CAIRPGLASVLETQYF
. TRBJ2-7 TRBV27 CASTFSGTPYEQYF
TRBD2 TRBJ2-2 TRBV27 CASSFSSGSYGTGELFF
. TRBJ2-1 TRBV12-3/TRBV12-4 CASNRGFNEQFF
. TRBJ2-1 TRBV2 CASSGVASSYNEQLF
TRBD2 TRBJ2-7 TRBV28 CASSYPAGAYEQYF
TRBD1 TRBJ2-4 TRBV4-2 CASSHSQGENIQYF
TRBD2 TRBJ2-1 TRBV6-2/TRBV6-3 CASSSDKRGSSYNEQFF
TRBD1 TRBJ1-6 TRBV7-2 CASSTTGGSYNSPLHF
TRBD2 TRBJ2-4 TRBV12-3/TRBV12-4 CASRSGSGGWDIQYF
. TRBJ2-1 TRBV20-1 CSAPGGQDHLYNEQFF
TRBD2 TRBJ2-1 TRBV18 CASSGTSGRRGEQFF
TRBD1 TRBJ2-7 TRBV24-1 CATSDPRGTGGEQYF
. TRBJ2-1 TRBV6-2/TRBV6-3 CASSKEKYNEQFF
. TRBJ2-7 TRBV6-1 CASSEGESSYEQYF
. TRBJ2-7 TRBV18 CASSPRSGYEQYF
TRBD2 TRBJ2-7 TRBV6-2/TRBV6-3 CASRLTGLPYEQYF
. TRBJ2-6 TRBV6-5 CASSYSGQATGANVLTF
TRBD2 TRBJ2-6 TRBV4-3 CASSQASGLDLLSGANVLTF
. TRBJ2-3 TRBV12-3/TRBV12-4 CASTPQTDTQYF
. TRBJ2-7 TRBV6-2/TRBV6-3 CASSYYGSSYEQYF
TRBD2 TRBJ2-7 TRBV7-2 CASSNTQSGGAYEQYF
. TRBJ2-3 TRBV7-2 CASSLSGEYHTDTQYF
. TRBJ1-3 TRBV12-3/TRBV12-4 CASSGGYRAIYF
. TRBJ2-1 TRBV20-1 CSARPLTTACNEQFF
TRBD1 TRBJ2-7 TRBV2 CASETGSSYEQYF
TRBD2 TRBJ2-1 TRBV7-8 CASSRAGLAGYGGEQFF
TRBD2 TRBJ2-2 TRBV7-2 CASSPTTSGRAGELFF
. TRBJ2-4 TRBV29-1 CIVEGAKNIQYF
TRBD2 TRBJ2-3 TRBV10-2 CASSLFAGGSTDTQYF
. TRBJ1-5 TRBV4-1 CASSQETGPNQPQHF
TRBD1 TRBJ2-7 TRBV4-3 CASSPGTGGNEQYF
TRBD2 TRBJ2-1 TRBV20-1 CSEGLEDGEQFF
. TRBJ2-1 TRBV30 CAWGGWPGVLNEQFF
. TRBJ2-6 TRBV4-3 CASSQDGGSSGANVLTF
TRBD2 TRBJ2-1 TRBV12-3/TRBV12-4 CASSLWLAGDNEQFF
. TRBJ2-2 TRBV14 CASSQDWWATGTGELFF
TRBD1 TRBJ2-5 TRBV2 CASSGQGFAETQYF
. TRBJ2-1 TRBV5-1 CASRAQTGYSYNEQFF
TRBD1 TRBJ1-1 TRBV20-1 CSARDRQGGTEAFF
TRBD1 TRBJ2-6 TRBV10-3 CATGTGSAGANVLTF
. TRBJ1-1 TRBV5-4 CASSLKHLNTEAFF
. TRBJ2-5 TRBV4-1 CASSAAGETQYF
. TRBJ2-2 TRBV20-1 CSAPSGGGHTGELFF
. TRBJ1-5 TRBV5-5 CASSLVTSNQPQHF
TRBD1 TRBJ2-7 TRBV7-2 CASSLQGQGFSYEQYF